The 32 T cell receptor beta chains below were found in one sample sequenced in a study of T-cell reconstitution after alpha-beta-depleted transplantation in children. Library preparation (for TCRbeta) was performed with unique molecular identifiers. One entry per CDR3 protein, called by TCRdb with MiXCR from the PCR reads. The data contain about 200,000 distinct CDR3 sequences, 13% to 15% of them singletons. The material was PBMCs from the stem cell graft donor, obtained from the stem cell graft. The origin of the receptors is a human donor who donated a stem cell graft to a child with acute lymphoblastic leukemia.

This clonotype was counted at least ten times. J is TRBJ2-1 and V is TRBV20-1; no definite D call. Germline-derived CDR1 and CDR2 are DFQATT and SNEGSKA (reference sequence). The CDR3 loop spans 13 amino acids. V gave up 3 bases and J gave up 5 bases, with 11 bases separating them. The CDR3: CSASATKDNEQFF. CDR3 nucleotides: TGCAGTGCTAGCGCCACCAAAGACAATGAGCAGTTCTTC.

The chain couples TRBV13 to TRBJ2-4; 9 positions match TRBD1. This CDR3 region has 15 residues. V shed 6 bases and J 6 bases; nucleotides not matched to a gene: 9. Germline CDR1 is PRHDT and CDR2 is FYEKMQ (reference sequence). For the CDR3, the DNA is TGTGCCAGCAGTCTCGGACAGGGGATGGGAAACATTCAGTACTTC. It specifies CASSLGQGMGNIQYF.

This clonotype was counted at least ten times. V gene TRBV5-1 combines with J gene TRBJ2-7; D remains unclear. Trimming shortened V by 0 bases and J by 0 bases, and 10 bases separated the two germline ends. Germline-derived CDR1 and CDR2 are SGHRS and YFSETQ. The CDR3 length is 15 residues. The CDR3 spells CASSLGARDSYEQYF. The CDR3 DNA is TGCGCCAGCAGCTTGGGAGCGCGCGACTCCTACGAGCAGTACTTC. Filled out from reference TRBV5-1 and TRBJ2-7, the complete variable domain reads KAGVTQTPRYLIKTRGQQVTLSCSPISGHRSVSWYQQTPGQGLQFLFEYFSETQRNKGNFPGRFSGRQFSNSRSEMNVSTLELGDSALYLCASSLGARDSYEQYFGPGTRLTVT.

The table lists this clonotype with many counts. The chain carries TRBV12-3 or TRBV12-4 and TRBJ2-7; D might be TRBD1 or TRBD2, each matching 5 bases. The CDR3 extends over 14 amino acids. Trimming cost V 6 bases and J 3 bases, with 15 bases left between them. The chain's CDR3 is CASRRSGRNYEQYF. In DNA form, the CDR3 reads TGTGCCAGCAGACGTTCGGGGCGAAACTACGAGCAGTACTTC.

This clonotype has at least ten counts. This chain connects TRBV29-1 to TRBJ2-2, with no clear D. The CDR3 is made up of 14 amino acids. The germline V gene encodes CDR1 SQVTM and CDR2 ANQGSEA. The germline V and J ends were trimmed by 4 bases and 1 base, with 10 bases remaining between them. The CDR3 nucleotides read TGCAGCGTTGGGCAGAACCTGAACACCGGGGAGCTGTTTTTT. Amino acids: CSVGQNLNTGELFF.

This clonotype occurred many times. This chain uses TRBV5-8 with TRBJ2-2; D tentatively fits TRBD1 or TRBD2 (5 bases each). The CDR3 is 15 residues long. The V end lost 4 bases, the J end lost 10 bases, and 20 bases lay between the germline ends. Germline lookup yields CDR1 SGHTS and CDR2 YDEGEE. CDR3 DNA: TGTGCCAGCAGCGTACCCGGGGAGATCAGGGAGGAGCTGTTTTTT. This translates into CASSVPGEIREELFF. The full variable domain, rest sourced from reference TRBV5-8 and TRBJ2-2, is EAGVTQSPTHLIKTRGQQATLRCSPISGHTSVYWYQQALGLGLQFLLWYDEGEERNRGNFPPRFSGRQFPNYSSELNVNALELEDSALYLCASSVPGEIREELFFGEGSRLTVL.

This clonotype was found many times. At one of its ends the junction is not consistent with the germline gene, which may arise from a read error. V is TRBV7-9 and J is TRBJ1-1, with TRBD1 matching 9 bases. The CDR3 is 15 residues long. CDR1 and CDR2 (germline): SEHNR, FQNEAQ (reference sequence). Here the CDR3 reads CASSLVGTGNAEAFF. As DNA, the CDR3 is TGTGCCAGCAGCTTAGTTGGGACAGGGAACGCTGAAGCTTTCTTT.

V usage is TRBV12-3 or TRBV12-4 and J usage is TRBJ2-1; possible D gene TRBD2, 5 bases. The length of the CDR3 is 14 residues. Trimming cost V 6 bases and J 2 bases, with 11 bases left between them. The DNA for the CDR3 is TGTGCCAGCAGCGATGGTAGCGCCTACAATGAGCAGTTCTTC. Protein product: CASSDGSAYNEQFF.

This clonotype occurred many times. V is TRBV3-1 and J is TRBJ2-3; the D is unclear. Germline V gene lookup returns CDR1 LGHDT and CDR2 YNNKEL (reference sequence). Trimming took off 3 bases at V and 7 bases at J, with 8 bases between the two ends. This CDR3 spans 12 amino acids. The CDR3 nucleotides are TGTGCCAGCAGCCAGACGGACCATACGCAGTATTTT. This codes for CASSQTDHTQYF.

A remark on this clonotype: This may be a read error: a much more frequent sequence differs by one nucleotide. This chain links TRBV6-5 with TRBJ2-2; D gene uncertain. Germline-derived CDR1 and CDR2 are MNHEY and SVGAGI. This CDR3 is 12 amino acids long. V lost 5 bases and J lost 5, with 6 bases in between. The CDR3 reads CASSHGTGELFF. The CDR3 DNA sequence: TGTGCCAGCAGTCACGGGACCGGGGAGCTGTTTTTT.

This clonotype was recorded many times. The V gene is TRBV5-1, the J gene TRBJ2-1, with 7 bases lining up with TRBD2. Germline assignment: CDR1 SGHRS and CDR2 YFSETQ. After removal of 0 bases from V and 4 bases from J, the junction contained 10 bases not matched to a gene. This CDR3 has 17 amino acids. The CDR3 is CASSLAGGLAAYNEQFF. CDR3 bases: TGCGCCAGCAGCTTGGCCGGAGGTCTAGCGGCTTACAATGAGCAGTTCTTC.

CDR3: CASRTAHGRVYNEQFF. The CDR3 nucleotides are TGTGCCAGCAGGACGGCGCACGGGAGAGTCTACAATGAGCAGTTCTTC. The genes are TRBV6-4 and TRBJ2-1, with D possibly TRBD2 on 6 matching bases. Germline V CDR1 and CDR2: MRHNA, SNTAGT. Trimming took 6 bases from V and 3 from J, leaving 18 bases between them. The CDR3 sequence is 16 residues long.

This clonotype was seen more than once but under ten times. CDR3 sequence (DNA): TGCGCCAGCATTAAGCAGACAGTCACAGATACGCAGTATTTT. Its protein product is CASIKQTVTDTQYF. The chain combines TRBV23-1 with TRBJ2-3, with a possible D match to TRBD1 (5 bases). TRBV23-1 is sorted into the ORF group, with uncertain function. V was shortened by 7 bases and J by 2 bases, with 13 bases between the two germline ends. The CDR3 contains 14 residues.

This clonotype was observed many times. The rearrangement uses TRBV7-2 and TRBJ2-1; no clear D. V lost 2 bases and J lost 11, with 7 bases in between. The CDR3 has 11 amino acids. Germline-derived CDR1 and CDR2 are SGHTA and FQGNSA. CDR3 loop: CASSLTLKQFF. CDR3 in DNA: TGTGCCAGCAGCTTAACGTTGAAGCAGTTCTTC.

This chain joins TRBV3-1 and TRBJ1-3; tentative D call: TRBD1 (5 bases). Germline V CDR1 and CDR2: LGHDT, YNNKEL (reference sequence). The CDR3 is 15 residues long. Trimming took off 1 base at V and 2 bases at J, with 9 bases between the two ends. The DNA for the CDR3 is TGTGCCAGCAGCCAAGTGCAGGGCCCTGGAAACACCATATATTTT. Its translation is CASSQVQGPGNTIYF. Full variable domain (outside the CDR3, taken from reference TRBV3-1 and TRBJ1-3): DTAVSQTPKYLVTQMGNDKSIKCEQNLGHDTMYWYKQDSKKFLKIMFSYNNKELIINETVPNRFSPKSPDKAHLNLHINSLELGDSAVYFCASSQVQGPGNTIYFGEGSWLTVV.

Regarding this clonotype: A much larger clone differs by one base, so this may be a read error. The CDR3 carries no conserved terminal phenylalanine or tryptophan, so it likely arises from a read error. CDR3 in amino acids: CSALGRRGDTQYS. The CDR3 region has the DNA TGCAGCGCCCTAGGTCGCCGGGGTGATACGCAGTATTCT. The chain recombines TRBV29-1 with TRBJ2-3; a possible D gene is TRBD2 (5 bases). This CDR3 contains 13 residues. Germline CDR1 is SQVTM and CDR2 is ANQGSEA. The V and J ends lost 7 bases and 6 bases respectively, with 17 bases between them.

This clonotype was seen many times. The chain links TRBV4-2 to TRBJ2-7; 7 bases map to TRBD2. Trimming took 3 bases from V and 3 from J; bases not matched to a gene: 17. In germline, CDR1 is LGHNA, CDR2 YNFKEQ. The CDR3 spans 18 residues. CDR3 bases: TGTGCCAGCAGCCAGCCCTTGAGGACTAGGAGGGGACGCTACGAGCAGTACTTC. Translating gives CASSQPLRTRRGRYEQYF.

The table lists this clonotype with a few counts. V is TRBV29-1 and J is TRBJ2-1, with D possibly TRBD2 on 7 matching bases. Deletions cut 7 bases from V and 2 bases from J, with 18 bases between. This CDR3 has 15 residues. Germline values: CDR1 SQVTM, CDR2 ANQGSEA. CDR3 in DNA: TGCAGCGCCCGAGGCGGGGGCGGGGCCTACAATGAGCAGTTCTTC. It yields the protein CSARGGGGAYNEQFF.

This clonotype was seen a few times. The CDR3: CSARELAGGPFEQYF. CDR3 sequence (DNA): TGCAGTGCTAGAGAATTAGCGGGAGGGCCGTTTGAGCAGTACTTC. V gene TRBV20-1 combines with J gene TRBJ2-7; 11 bases match TRBD2. After removal of 0 bases from V and 7 bases from J, the junction contained 8 bases not matched to a gene. Germline V gene lookup returns CDR1 DFQATT and CDR2 SNEGSKA (reference sequence). This CDR3 contains 15 residues.

This clonotype was detected a few times. The chain links TRBV24-1 to TRBJ2-7, with D tentatively TRBD1 or TRBD2 (5 bases each). The CDR3 contains 13 residues. V was pared by 6 bases and J by 0 bases, with 8 bases between. Germline CDR1 KGHDR, CDR2 SFDVKD. The CDR3 sequence is CATSLGTSYEQYF. CDR3 coding DNA: TGTGCCACCAGTCTTGGGACCTCCTACGAGCAGTACTTC.

This clonotype was seen ten or more times. DNA for the CDR3: TGTGCCAGCAGCCACCAAAGGCTCCGGGGAAGACTCCCTGGGGCCAACGTCCTGACTTTC. Amino acid sequence: CASSHQRLRGRLPGANVLTF. The rearrangement uses TRBV27 and TRBJ2-6, with a possible D match to TRBD2 (5 bases). V lost 6 bases and J 2 bases, leaving 26 bases between the germline ends. The germline V gene encodes CDR1 MNHEY and CDR2 SMNVEV (reference sequence). There are 20 residues in the CDR3.

The table lists this clonotype with many counts. The chain joins TRBV12-3 or TRBV12-4 to TRBJ2-3; D perhaps matches TRBD2 (6 bases). The ends were cut back, 6 bases at V and 6 bases at J, with 13 bases in the middle. This CDR3 contains 13 residues. As DNA, the CDR3 is TGTGCCAGCAGCCCAGGAGGGTCCGATACGCAGTATTTT. This codes for CASSPGGSDTQYF.

This clonotype was counted many times. V and J are TRBV20-1 and TRBJ2-2, with 12 bases aligning to TRBD1. CDR1 and CDR2 from the germline V gene are DFQATT and SNEGSKA (reference sequence). The CDR3 sequence is 16 residues long. The ends lost 0 bases at V and 6 bases at J; junction bases unmatched: 5. The CDR3 sequence is CSARDLGTGGSGELFF. CDR3 nucleotides: TGCAGTGCTAGAGATCTTGGGACAGGGGGCTCCGGGGAGCTGTTTTTT.

This clonotype was picked up a small number of times. The rearrangement joins TRBV20-1 to TRBJ2-1; 7 nucleotides agree with TRBD2. J lost 0 bases, V lost 1 base, and 3 bases had no gene match. This CDR3 spans 15 amino acids. CDR1 is DFQATT and CDR2 is SNEGSKA in the germline V gene (reference sequence). This CDR3 reads CSARVGGSSYNEQFF. The DNA of the CDR3 is TGCAGTGCTAGAGTCGGCGGGAGCTCCTACAATGAGCAGTTCTTC.

This clonotype has at least ten counts. As DNA, the CDR3 is TGCGCCAGCCGCCCGCAGGGTGGGTATGAGCAGTTCTTC. It yields the protein CASRPQGGYEQFF. V and J are TRBV5-1 and TRBJ2-1; perhaps TRBD1 as D (5 bases). V was clipped by 7 bases and J by 8 bases, with 16 bases between them. The CDR3 is made up of 13 amino acids. CDR1 is SGHRS and CDR2 is YFSETQ in the germline V gene.

This clonotype was detected many times. The chain recombines TRBV28 with TRBJ1-1; TRBD1 is a possible D gene (5 bases). The V gene lost 2 bases and the J gene lost 12 bases, with 19 bases spanning the gap. Germline-derived CDR1 and CDR2 are MDHEN and SYDVKM. The CDR3 sequence is 14 residues long. The CDR3 region is CASSLMGSGEWPFF. CDR3 nucleotides: TGTGCCAGCAGTTTAATGGGTTCGGGGGAGTGGCCTTTCTTT.

In regard to this clonotype: A clone one base away is much larger, so this may be a read error. V gene TRBV6-4 combines with J gene TRBJ1-5, with 8 bases identical to TRBD1. Germline V lookup: CDR1 MRHNA, CDR2 SNTAGT. This CDR3 region has 16 residues. The trim removed 6 bases at V and 0 bases at J, leaving 7 bases unmatched. CDR3 in amino acids: CASRGQGCISNQPQHF. The CDR3 region has the DNA TGTGCCAGCAGAGGACAGGGCTGTATTAGCAATCAGCCCCAGCATTTT.

This clonotype was observed at least ten times. As DNA, the CDR3 is TGCAGTGCCCGAGTCCGGGACAGGGTGGGTGAGCAGTTCTTC. Protein sequence: CSARVRDRVGEQFF. V is TRBV20-1 and J is TRBJ2-1; TRBD1 aligns across 9 bases. The CDR3 has 14 residues. The germline gives CDR1 DFQATT, CDR2 SNEGSKA (reference sequence). Losses at the gene ends were 6 bases for V and 9 bases for J; bases not matched to a gene: 12.

In its sample, this clonotype was seen a few times. The chain links TRBV4-2 to TRBJ2-3, with D possibly matching TRBD2 (6 bases). CDR1 and CDR2 from the germline V gene are LGHNA and YNFKEQ. Trimming took 6 bases from V and 4 from J, leaving 20 bases between them. This CDR3 region has 16 residues. The CDR3 here is CASSDPGTGEPDTQYF. Written as DNA, the CDR3 is TGTGCCAGCAGTGACCCCGGGACTGGGGAGCCAGATACGCAGTATTTT.

CDR3 sequence: CAWSVNVPGELFF. In DNA, the CDR3 is TGTGCCTGGAGTGTAAATGTCCCCGGGGAGCTGTTTTTT. J is TRBJ2-2 and V is TRBV30, with D uncertain. The CDR3 spans 13 residues. From germline, CDR1 is GTSNPN and CDR2 SVGIG (reference sequence). Trimming pared 0 bases from V and 6 bases from J, leaving 8 bases between. The entire variable domain, with the rest obtained from reference TRBV30 and TRBJ2-2, is as follows: SQTIHQWPATLVQPVGSPLSLECTVEGTSNPNLYWYRQAAGRGLQLLFYSVGIGQISSEVPQNLSASRPQDRQFILSSKKLLLSDSGFYLCAWSVNVPGELFFGEGSRLTVL.

This clonotype was detected many times. This sequence joins TRBV7-8 and TRBJ2-1; a possible D gene is TRBD2 (5 bases). Deletions cut 0 bases from V and 0 bases from J, with 15 bases between. This CDR3 contains 18 residues. Germline assignment: CDR1 SGHVS and CDR2 FQNEAQ. CDR3 coding DNA: TGTGCCAGCAGCTTAGCAGGAGGAGAAGCGGTCTCCTACAATGAGCAGTTCTTC. This codes for CASSLAGGEAVSYNEQFF.

This clonotype was seen ten or more times. The chain employs TRBV7-8 and TRBJ2-2, with D perhaps matching TRBD1 (6 bases). The V end was cut by 0 bases, the J end by 7 bases, with 15 bases between. In germline, CDR1 is SGHVS, CDR2 FQNEAQ. The CDR3 contains 16 residues. CDR3 residues: CASSLAPVGAVGELFF. For the CDR3, the DNA is TGTGCCAGCAGCTTAGCGCCGGTGGGGGCGGTCGGGGAGCTGTTTTTT.